What follows is one T cell receptor beta chain and its context. The data belong to a study of blood T cell repertoires in COVID-19. Measured with immunoSEQ multiplex PCR; TCRdb has only the in-frame clones, and not every one. The sample lists about 130,000 clones, about 79% occurring once. Sequences were obtained from peripheral blood. The clonotype originates from a woman in her forties or fifties with acute or convalescent COVID-19.

Here the CDR3 reads CASSPPWERGVYEQYF. CDR3 nucleotides: TGTGCCAGCAGCCCGCCATGGGAGCGGGGGGTTTACGAGCAGTACTTC. The chain is built from TRBV12-1 and TRBJ2-7; TRBD2 is the table's D call and was not checked against the DNA. TRBV12-1 is designated a pseudogene. There are 16 residues in the CDR3.